The present T cell receptor beta chain was sequenced within a study of T cells in pancreatic ductal adenocarcinoma. Study-level findings and limits: Blood clonality (about 0.069) did not differ significantly from tumor (approximately 0.1). Comparisons of tumor and blood clonality may show falsely lower tumor diversity. The resected pancreatic cancer cohort was biased toward the minority with early-stage disease.

The ends lost 7 bases at V and 1 base at J; junction bases unmatched: 11. Germline CDR1 SGHAT, CDR2 FQNNGV. This CDR3 spans 16 amino acids. This clone was observed once. Its antigen is unknown. Profiling relied on immunoSEQ multiplex PCR, and the TCRdb table lists in-frame clones only, not all of them. The repertoire has over 100,000 clones, over 90% of them found once; the top ten carry under 3.5%. Surgery without prior neoadjuvant therapy was the treatment of the selected pancreatic ductal adenocarcinoma patients. Sequencing was done on a sample of PBMCs. The chain has TRBV11-2 and TRBJ2-7; 9 bases map to TRBD2. This receptor was obtained from a human donor with pancreatic ductal adenocarcinoma. Here the CDR3 reads CASTTGRREGSYEQYF. Here the CDR3 DNA reads TGTGCCAGCACCACCGGGAGGCGGGAGGGATCCTACGAGCAGTACTTC.